This T cell receptor beta chain stems from a study of OX40 agonist ivuxolimab in advanced cancers. Study background: Therapy given before enrollment (anti-PD-1, anti-PD-L1 or anti-CTLA-4) was allowed, and over 35% had some. Findings and limits, study-wide: No antigen was identified for the clonally expanded peripheral T cells.

There are a few counts of this clone. What it recognizes is unknown. The timepoints at which blood was sampled were baseline, cycle 4 day 1, and cycle 7 day 1. The trim removed 2 bases at V and 4 bases at J, leaving 8 bases unmatched. The CDR3 runs 17 residues. Germline values: CDR1 LNHNV, CDR2 YYDKDF (reference sequence). Generated by immunoSEQ multiplex PCR, the TCRdb table keeps only in-frame clones and is missing some. The table records around 59,000 clones, roughly 86% of them present only once. The receptor comes from an adult with an advanced solid tumor such as melanoma, head and neck, liver or kidney cancer. J is TRBJ2-5 and V is TRBV15; 12 nucleotides align to TRBD2. The specimen comprised CD4+ or CD8+ T cells sorted from blood, sampled in a trial of the OX40 agonist ivuxolimab. DNA of the CDR3: TGTGCCACCAGCAGACCGTCTAGCGGGAGGGGAAGAGAGACCCAGTACTTC. It is translated as CATSRPSSGRGRETQYF.